The 19 T cell receptor beta chains reported below all come from one sample, sequenced in a study of CD8+ T cells in alopecia areata. cDNA reverse transcribed from extracted RNA served as the sequencing template. The data were produced by immunoSEQ multiplex PCR, yet TCRdb's version contains in-frame clones alone and is incomplete. This sample has about 200,000 clones; more than 50% occur once, and the top ten carry roughly 5%. Source material: CD8+ T cells sorted from blood. All receptors derive from a human donor in good health.

The chain combines TRBV2 with TRBJ2-7; perhaps TRBD1 as D (6 bases). The germline V and J ends were trimmed by 7 bases and 4 bases, with 14 bases remaining between them. The CDR3 length is 13 residues. Germline values: CDR1 SNHLY, CDR2 FYNNEI. CDR3: CASTLQGAYEQYF. The CDR3 DNA follows: TGTGCCAGCACTTTACAGGGCGCGTACGAGCAGTACTTC. The complete variable domain, with remaining parts taken from reference TRBV2 and TRBJ2-7, reads EPEVTQTPSHQVTQMGQEVILRCVPISNHLYFYWYRQILGQKVEFLVSFYNNEISEKSEIFDDQFSVERPDGSNFTLKIRSTKLEDSAMYFCASTLQGAYEQYFGPGTRLTVT.

The rearrangement uses TRBV5-4 and TRBJ1-1, with a weak D call TRBD1 (5 bases). Trimming took 4 bases from V and 0 from J, leaving 16 bases between them. Germline CDR1 SGHNT, CDR2 YYREEE (reference sequence). This CDR3 has 16 amino acids. The CDR3 DNA is TGTGCCAGCAGCCCCGCGCAGGGCGAGATGAACACTGAAGCTTTCTTT. This translates into CASSPAQGEMNTEAFF.

The rearrangement uses TRBV29-1 and TRBJ2-7; maybe TRBD2 (6 bases). There are 13 residues in the CDR3. CDR1 is SQVTM, CDR2 ANQGSEA, per germline. V was shortened by 5 bases and J by 3 bases, with 14 bases between the two germline ends. CDR3 loop: CSVLSRRGYEQYF. CDR3 nucleotides: TGCAGCGTTCTGTCCAGGAGGGGCTACGAGCAGTACTTC.

The gene calls are TRBV14 and TRBJ1-2, with TRBD1 as a possible D gene (5 bases). The germline V gene encodes CDR1 SGHDN and CDR2 FVKESK. V was shortened by 3 bases and J by 8 bases, with 16 bases between the two germline ends. The CDR3 has 14 residues. CDR3 protein: CASSHPAGGVGYTF. The DNA of the CDR3 is TGTGCCAGCAGCCACCCCGCCGGGGGGGTCGGCTACACCTTC.

In this sample, this clone turned up a few times. This chain links TRBV7-6 with TRBJ2-7, with 9 bases fitting TRBD1. The CDR3 spans 15 residues. The V gene's germline CDR1 is SGHVS and CDR2 FNYEAQ. J was trimmed by 1 base and V by 5 bases; bases with no gene match: 6. CDR3 sequence: CASSPGTGRSYEQYF. In DNA, the CDR3 is TGTGCCAGCAGCCCCGGGACAGGGAGATCCTACGAGCAGTACTTC.

V and J are TRBV25-1 and TRBJ1-2, with unresolved D. The CDR3 is made up of 12 amino acids. Trimming stripped 4 bases from V and 4 bases from J, with 7 bases between. Germline V gene lookup returns CDR1 MGHDK and CDR2 SYGVNS. In DNA, the CDR3 is TGTGCCAGCAGTGGGGCAGTCTATGGCTACACCTTC. Its protein product is CASSGAVYGYTF.

The rearrangement links TRBV15 to TRBJ1-1, with a possible D match to TRBD1 (6 bases). Trimming took off 0 bases at V and 4 bases at J, with 15 bases between the two ends. This CDR3 spans 16 amino acids. Germline CDR1 LNHNV, CDR2 YYDKDF (reference sequence). The CDR3 DNA sequence: TGTGCCACCAGCAGAGATCGGGGGGCTTCGGGCACTGAAGCTTTCTTT. It is translated as CATSRDRGASGTEAFF.

This chain links TRBV4-2 with TRBJ1-2; 8 bases fit TRBD1. J lost 6 bases, V lost 2 bases, and 5 bases had no gene match. Germline CDR1 and CDR2: LGHNA and YNFKEQ. The CDR3 has 14 residues. This CDR3 is CASSQTLTGDGYTF. The CDR3, as DNA: TGTGCCAGCAGCCAAACCTTGACAGGGGATGGCTACACCTTC.

The chain combines TRBV2 with TRBJ1-1; TRBD1 might be the D (6 bases). This CDR3 comprises 14 residues. CDR1 is SNHLY, CDR2 FYNNEI, per germline. The V and J ends lost 6 bases and 8 bases respectively, with 19 bases between them. CDR3 sequence: CASRVGTGHPEAFF. The CDR3 nucleotides are TGTGCCAGCAGGGTGGGAACGGGACACCCGGAAGCTTTCTTT.

This clone was found a few times. The chain combines TRBV7-8 with TRBJ1-6; TRBD1 is a possible D gene (6 bases). This CDR3 contains 14 residues. V lost 5 bases to trimming and J lost 7 bases, with 12 bases between them. Germline CDR1 and CDR2: SGHVS and FQNEAQ. CDR3 bases: TGTGCCAGCAGCAAAGACAGGAGGAATTCACCCCTCCACTTT. This sequence encodes CASSKDRRNSPLHF.

This chain uses TRBV29-1 with TRBJ1-2; D ambiguous. Germline CDR1 and CDR2: SQVTM and ANQGSEA. Trimming stripped 1 base from V and 8 bases from J, with 14 bases between. This CDR3 has 13 amino acids. The chain's CDR3 is CSVEGPGAGGYTF. CDR3 in DNA: TGCAGCGTTGAAGGTCCGGGTGCAGGAGGCTACACCTTC.

This clone was seen a few times. The chain is built from TRBV2 and TRBJ1-2; D not resolved. The CDR3 sequence is 16 residues long. The V gene lost 1 base and the J gene lost 4 bases, with 16 bases spanning the gap. The germline gives CDR1 SNHLY, CDR2 FYNNEI. The CDR3 sequence: CASSEVGQSSSYGYTF. For the CDR3, the DNA is TGTGCCAGCAGTGAAGTAGGGCAGAGCAGTAGCTATGGCTACACCTTC.

This chain uses TRBV5-6 with TRBJ1-1; D is undetermined. V lost 0 bases and J 8 bases, leaving 14 bases between the germline ends. In germline, CDR1 is SGHDT, CDR2 YYEEEE. This CDR3 is 14 amino acids long. CDR3 DNA sequence: TGTGCCAGCAGCTTGGGGGTTGGGCGTGCCGAAGCTTTCTTT. It specifies CASSLGVGRAEAFF.

This clone was seen more than once but under ten times. The sample has other DNA sequences that encode this CDR3 too. The genes are TRBV7-9 and TRBJ1-2; a possible D gene is TRBD1 (5 bases). Germline V gene lookup returns CDR1 SEHNR and CDR2 FQNEAQ (reference sequence). V lost 3 bases and J 4 bases, leaving 6 bases between the germline ends. The CDR3 totals 12 residues. CDR3 protein: CASSFGGYGYTF. CDR3 coding DNA: TGTGCCAGCAGCTTTGGGGGCTATGGCTACACCTTC.

V is TRBV29-1 and J is TRBJ2-2; D might be TRBD2 (5 bases). The CDR3 runs 15 residues. Deletions cut 4 bases from V and 1 base from J, with 13 bases between. The germline gives CDR1 SQVTM, CDR2 ANQGSEA. The CDR3 loop is CSVAGLAENTGELFF. CDR3 coding DNA: TGCAGCGTTGCTGGGCTAGCAGAGAACACCGGGGAGCTGTTTTTT.

The chain has TRBV5-6 and TRBJ1-5; 11 bases align to TRBD1. V shed 4 bases, J shed 10 bases, and the junction held 7 bases outside the gene matches. This CDR3 is built from 14 residues. CDR1 is SGHDT, CDR2 YYEEEE, per germline. The CDR3 DNA sequence: TGTGCCAGCAGCACCGGGACAGGGGGTGGTCCCCAGCATTTT. Residues: CASSTGTGGGPQHF.

This clone was counted only a few times. The chain has TRBV19 and TRBJ1-5; TRBD1 agrees at 8 bases. CDR3 length: 14 amino acids. The junction had 3 bases not matched to a gene; V was cut back by 5 bases and J by 3 bases. Germline V gives CDR1 LNHDA, CDR2 SQIVND (reference sequence). CDR3 in DNA: TGTGCCAGTAGTTGGGGACAGGACAATCAGCCCCAGCATTTT. Protein sequence: CASSWGQDNQPQHF.

The rearrangement joins TRBV5-1 to TRBJ1-2, with D possibly being TRBD1 (6 bases). Germline V gene sequence: CDR1 SGHRS, CDR2 YFSETQ. The CDR3 is 11 residues long. The V gene lost 4 bases and the J gene lost 5 bases, with 6 bases spanning the gap. DNA of the CDR3: TGCGCCAGCAGCACAGGGTATGGCTACACCTTC. Protein product: CASSTGYGYTF.

This clone has a single count. The chain recombines TRBV5-1 with TRBJ1-1, with D uncertain. V lost 4 bases, J lost 0 bases, and 7 bases lay in between. CDR3 size: 13 residues. Germline values: CDR1 SGHRS, CDR2 YFSETQ. DNA of the CDR3: TGCGCCAGCAGCGCTCGGATGAACACTGAAGCTTTCTTT. Translated: CASSARMNTEAFF.